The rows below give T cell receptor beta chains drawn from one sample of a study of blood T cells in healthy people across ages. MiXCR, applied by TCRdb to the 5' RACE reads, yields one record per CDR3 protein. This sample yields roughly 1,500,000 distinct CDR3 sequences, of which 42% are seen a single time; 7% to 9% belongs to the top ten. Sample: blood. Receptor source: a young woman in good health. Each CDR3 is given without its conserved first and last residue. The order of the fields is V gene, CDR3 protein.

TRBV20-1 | SARAEWWDTTTYEQY
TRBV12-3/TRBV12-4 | ASSLTSGAPTDTQY
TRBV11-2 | ASSSLGESLETQY
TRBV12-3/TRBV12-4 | ASSLGSRQSSYEQY
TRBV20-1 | RGRILPQH
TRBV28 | ASSPTTGGVGLYEQY
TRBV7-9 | ASSLAGQGVKGPQH
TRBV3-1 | ASSQGGRTYNEQF
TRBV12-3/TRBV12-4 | ASSLPSGRVGDTQY
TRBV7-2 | ALMTSGSSYNEQY
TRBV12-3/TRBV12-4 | ASSTRFTYEQY
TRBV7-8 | ASSPLLAGRQETQY
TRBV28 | AVRASGGDTQY
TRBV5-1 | ASSPEGQSGTEAF
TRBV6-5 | ASSSITGAKSSGNEQF
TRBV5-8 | ASSRIRTAQETQY
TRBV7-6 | ASSLLGEGAGGNTIY
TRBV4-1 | ASSQGLLETQY
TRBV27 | ASSPRALNNNEQF
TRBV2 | ASRGQGAGTGELF
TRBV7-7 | ASSLSPGLPQETQY
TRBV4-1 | ASSQGLKSSYEQY
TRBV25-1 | ASKPFGQGAGGYT
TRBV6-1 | ASSGGTFGQETQY
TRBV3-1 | ASSQVTGRNTGELF
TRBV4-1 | ASSQDPPGSEDEQY
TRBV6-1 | ASSTQGGGETQY
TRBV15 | ATSRDKLAYNEQF
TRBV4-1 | ASSRSGLAGEGSEQY
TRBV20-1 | SGRAQETQF
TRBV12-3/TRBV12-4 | ASSYILHETNSPLH
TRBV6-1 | ASSAVGGALSTDTQY
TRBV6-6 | AGREGWDTEAF
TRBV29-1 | CVAGGLAGGRGAYNEQF
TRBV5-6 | ASSLGDRKTF
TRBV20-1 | SASGQNTGELF
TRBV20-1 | SARDVAGGEQF
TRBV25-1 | ASSDSLYSEQF
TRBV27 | ASRNNRGRPDTQY
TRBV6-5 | ASSDRGGYGYT
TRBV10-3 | AISYSSGRGTYEQY
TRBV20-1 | SAYSVTASRLEAF
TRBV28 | ASISAGQASFQPQH
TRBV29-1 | SVGGGWAYQETQY
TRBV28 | ASSPSQGSNQPQH